This T cell receptor beta chain is from a study of blood T cell repertoires in COVID-19. Study-wide background: PBMCs, B-cell-depleted T cells, or T cells were the source of the cDNA or gDNA that made up the material.

Clones were read by immunoSEQ multiplex PCR, and TCRdb kept only the in-frame ones, dropping some. The sample has some 150,000 clones, around 83% seen once; the top ten hold 6.5% to 9%. The sequence came from a woman in her forties or fifties in a cohort sampled during active or convalescent COVID-19. The sequenced sample consisted of peripheral blood.

CDR3 amino acids: CASSLRGRTAGEAFF. The CDR3 coding sequence is TGTGCCAGCAGCCTTAGAGGAAGGACAGCAGGTGAAGCTTTCTTT. The chain combines TRBV7-8 with TRBJ1-1; possible D gene TRBD1, 6 bases. Trimming stripped 5 bases from V and 7 bases from J, with 20 bases between. CDR1 SGHVS and CDR2 FQNEAQ come from the germline V gene. This CDR3 is built from 15 residues.